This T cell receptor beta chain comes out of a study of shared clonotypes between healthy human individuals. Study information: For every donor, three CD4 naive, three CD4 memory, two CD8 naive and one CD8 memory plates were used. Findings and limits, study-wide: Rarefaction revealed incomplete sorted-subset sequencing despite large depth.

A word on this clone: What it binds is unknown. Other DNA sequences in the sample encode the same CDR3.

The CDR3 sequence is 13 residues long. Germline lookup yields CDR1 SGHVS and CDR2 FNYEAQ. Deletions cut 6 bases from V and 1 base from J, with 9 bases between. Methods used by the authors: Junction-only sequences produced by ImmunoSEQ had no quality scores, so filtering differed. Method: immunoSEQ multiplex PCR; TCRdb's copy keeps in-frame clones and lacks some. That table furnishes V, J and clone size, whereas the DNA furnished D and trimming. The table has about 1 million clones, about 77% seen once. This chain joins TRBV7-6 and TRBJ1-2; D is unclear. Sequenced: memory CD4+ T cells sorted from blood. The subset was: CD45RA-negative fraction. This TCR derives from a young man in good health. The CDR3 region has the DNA TGTGCCAGCAGTCCCACCGGTAACTATGGCTACACCTTC. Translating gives CASSPTGNYGYTF.